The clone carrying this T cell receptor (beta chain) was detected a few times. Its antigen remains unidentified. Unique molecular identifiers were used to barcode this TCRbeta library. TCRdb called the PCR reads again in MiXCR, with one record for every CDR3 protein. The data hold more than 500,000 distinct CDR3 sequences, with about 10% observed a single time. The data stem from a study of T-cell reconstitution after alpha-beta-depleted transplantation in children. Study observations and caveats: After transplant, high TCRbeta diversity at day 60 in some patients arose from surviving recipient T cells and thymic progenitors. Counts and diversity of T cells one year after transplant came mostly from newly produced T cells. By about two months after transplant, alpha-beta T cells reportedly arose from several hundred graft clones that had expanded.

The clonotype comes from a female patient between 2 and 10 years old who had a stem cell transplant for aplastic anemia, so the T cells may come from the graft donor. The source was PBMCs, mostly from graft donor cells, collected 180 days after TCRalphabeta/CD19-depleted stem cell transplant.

The CDR3 DNA reads as TGTGCCAGCAGCACCTGGGACAGGGGGCCTCAGCCCCAGCATTTT. This codes for CASSTWDRGPQPQHF. The chain uses TRBV5-7 and TRBJ1-5; 12 bases agree with TRBD1. TRBV5-7 is recorded as an ORF, its role being uncertain. The V gene end was trimmed by 4 bases and the J gene end by 6 bases; junction bases not matched to a gene: 5. This CDR3 has 15 amino acids.